The entry below describes one TCR beta chain. These data come from a study of blood T cell repertoires in COVID-19. Study-level background: Collection of acute and convalescent COVID-19 samples took place in the United States, Italy and Spain. PBMCs, B-cell-depleted T cells, or T cells were the source of the cDNA or gDNA that made up the material.

Losses at the gene ends were 1 base for V and 2 bases for J; bases not matched to a gene: 6. Germline values: CDR1 GTSNPN, CDR2 SVGIG (reference sequence). The CDR3 contains 16 residues. As originally analysed: Reference gene primer amplification gave estimated nucleated cell counts. Only in-frame clones appear in the TCRdb table, and some are missing; sequencing was by immunoSEQ multiplex PCR. V and J calls and clone size follow that table, whereas D and trimming were derived from the DNA. The repertoire includes about 270,000 clones, around 89% of them detected once, and approximately 4% sits in the top ten.

The source material was peripheral blood. This TCR derives from a man between 60 and 70 years old who had recovered from COVID-19. This chain joins TRBV30 and TRBJ1-3; 9 bases map to TRBD1. The CDR3 nucleotides read TGTGCCTGGAGTGCCGGGACAGGGTCCCCTGGAAACACCATATATTTT. Amino acids: CAWSAGTGSPGNTIYF.